The following is a TCR beta chain sequence with its context. Its antigen target is currently unknown. There are no base qualities to consult, and no much larger clone falls within one base. The TCR beta CDR3 regions were amplified from the RNA transcripts. A first-round RT-PCR of the TCR CDR3 used the HTBI primer set with the Qiagen OneStep RT-PCR kit. The libraries were constructed in a second round of multiplex PCR and then size-selected and purified. Paired-end sequencing of the libraries was performed with 100 bp reads on an Illumina HiSeq2000. Per the source publication's procedure: Raw data were processed with SOAPnuke, discarding reads with adapters, uncalled bases, mean Phred below 15, or no exact constant-primer or identifier match. COPE v1.2.5 was used to merge high-quality paired reads, and clonotypes were defined as unique nucleotide sequences. MiTCR v1.1 was used to align clonotypes to the IMGT TRBV, TRBD and TRBJ reference segments. Analysis was restricted to V-J combinations with a frequency above 0.0001, which covered roughly 99% of repertoires. A TCS score was defined as the ratio of F50 (clonal expansion) to E x V (chaos), with BLOSUM62-based TCRdist applied between CDR3 peptides within each V-J. Welch's t-statistics and random forest reduced roughly 530 V-J features to 10 to 15, which were used in a naive Bayes classifier (R e1071). TCRdb redid the processing of the public reads, applying fastp at Q25 and MiXCR, and retained in-frame beta chains. For every CDR3 protein sequence, its rows merge into one entry that carries the most common genes and DNA. TCRdb, not the original authors, processed these V and J calls. This sample is represented by some 600,000 distinct CDR3 sequences; around 42% of them were singletons. Of the sample, about 8.2% is held by the ten largest clones.

Sequences SGHRS (CDR1) and YFSETQ (CDR2) are obtained from the germline V gene. Including cysteine and phenylalanine, the CDR3 has 14 amino acids. The kept DNA is CDR3 alone, 42 bases in frame from the first base. The junction carries 6 bases between V and J, which are trimmed by 0 bases and 0 bases respectively. Stable Graves' hyperthyroidism was defined as no progression to ophthalmopathy during 18 months of follow-up. Hyperthyroidism patients were aged 18 to 65 years and newly diagnosed, with disease duration of less than 2 months. Any patient with an uncontrolled infection, another autoimmune disease, pregnancy or lactation was excluded. Diagnoses relied on clinical symptoms, serum thyroxine and TRAb, thyroid ultrasound and orbital computed tomography. Total RNA was extracted with Trizol reagent, and quality was checked on an Agilent 2100 Bioanalyzer. This entry comes from a study of T cells in Graves' hyperthyroidism and ophthalmopathy (dated by TCRdb to between 2019 and 2020). Notes on the research overall: TCR V-J signatures able to tell the groups apart were searched for in a discovery cohort of 100 or so patients, of whom around 43 had Graves' ophthalmopathy and 57 had stable Graves' hyperthyroidism. Prospective prediction of ophthalmopathy was tested in an independent validation cohort of approximately 19 hyperthyroidism patients and some 17 patients who later progressed to ophthalmopathy. For training and testing, the approximately 92 patients in the discovery cohort were randomly divided in a 7:3 ratio. Thyroid tissue and blood T-cell repertoires from six Graves' hyperthyroidism patients were also compared in the study. Once sampling was done, hyperthyroidism patients were given methimazole at a starting dose of 30 mg daily, whereas ophthalmopathy patients were given high-dose intravenous methylprednisolone. TCR Vbeta CDR3 sequencing of roughly 140 peripheral blood samples (fewer than 45 ophthalmopathy, roughly 72 hyperthyroidism and some 17 progressor patients) is reported in the paper.

Findings and caveats that apply to the study as a whole: In cross-validation, a model built on a 13 V-J signature told ophthalmopathy apart from stable hyperthyroidism with 85% to 90% sensitivity and approximately 81% specificity, and in testing the same model reached 80%/75%. Sample size was not statistically predetermined, and blinding of investigators to group allocation was not performed. In validation, progression to ophthalmopathy was predicted by the model with almost 71% sensitivity and roughly 76% specificity, a median of about 6.4 months before onset. Most expanded thyroid clonotypes (frequency above 0.001) were also detected in blood, a finding suggesting that blood repertoires may reflect thyroid immune responses.

The receptor's source is a woman aged 18-29 years with Graves' hyperthyroidism. Donor details come from another sample of the same person, matched by shared clones. The specimen was peripheral blood or thyroid tissue (not recorded which). Rearrangement joined TRBV5-1 to TRBJ1-2; confidence is insufficient to name the D gene. The base sequence is TGCGCCAGCAGCTTGGCCGAAGCTAACTATGGCTACACCTTC. The resulting protein is CASSLAEANYGYTF.